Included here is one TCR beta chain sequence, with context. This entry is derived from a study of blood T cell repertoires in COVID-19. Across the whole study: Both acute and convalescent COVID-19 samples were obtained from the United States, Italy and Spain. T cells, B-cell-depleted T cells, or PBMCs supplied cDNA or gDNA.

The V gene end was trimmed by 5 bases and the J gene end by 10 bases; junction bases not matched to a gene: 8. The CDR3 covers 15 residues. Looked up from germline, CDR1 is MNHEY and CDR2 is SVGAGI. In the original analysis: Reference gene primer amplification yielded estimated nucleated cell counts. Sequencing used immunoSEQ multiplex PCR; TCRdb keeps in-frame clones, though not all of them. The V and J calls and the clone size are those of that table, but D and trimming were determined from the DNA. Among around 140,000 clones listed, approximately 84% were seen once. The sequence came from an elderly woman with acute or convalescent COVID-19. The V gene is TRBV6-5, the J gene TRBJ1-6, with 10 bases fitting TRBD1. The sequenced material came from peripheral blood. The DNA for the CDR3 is TGTGCCAGCAGTCCGACAGGGGGCCTAGGCTCACCCCTCCACTTT. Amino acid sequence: CASSPTGGLGSPLHF.